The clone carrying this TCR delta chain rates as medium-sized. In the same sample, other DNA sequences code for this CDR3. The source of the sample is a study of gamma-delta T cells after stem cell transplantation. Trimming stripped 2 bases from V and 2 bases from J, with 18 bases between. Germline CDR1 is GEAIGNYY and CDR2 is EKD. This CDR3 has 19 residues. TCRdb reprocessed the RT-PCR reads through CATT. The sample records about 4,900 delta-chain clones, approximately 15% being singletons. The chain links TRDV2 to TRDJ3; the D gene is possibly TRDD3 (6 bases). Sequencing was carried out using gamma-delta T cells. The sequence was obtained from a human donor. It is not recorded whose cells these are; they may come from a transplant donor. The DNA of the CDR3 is TGTGCCTGTGACAATACCCTTGCTGGGGCAACCTGGGACACCCGACAGATGTTTTTC. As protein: CACDNTLAGATWDTRQMFF.